These 9 T cell receptor beta chains originate from one sample sequenced in a study of cytomegalovirus exposure and HLA in healthy donors. The method was immunoSEQ multiplex PCR; TCRdb's version includes in-frame clones alone and lacks a portion of them. The repertoire holds roughly 59,000 clones, almost 95% seen once, with approximately 5% in the top ten. Sequencing was performed on PBMCs. Receptors were obtained from a man younger than 35 in good health and CMV-seropositive.

This clone was seen a single time. The chain is built from TRBV6-5 and TRBJ1-5; TRBD1 agrees at 7 bases. In germline, CDR1 is MNHEY, CDR2 SVGAGI. This CDR3 has 15 residues. V was clipped by 6 bases and J by 3 bases; unmatched bases: 8. The CDR3 protein is CASSLTGTLNQPQHF. DNA of the CDR3: TGTGCCAGCAGCTTGACAGGGACCCTCAATCAGCCCCAGCATTTT.

The rearrangement uses TRBV7-3 and TRBJ1-1; D perhaps matches TRBD1 (6 bases). V was clipped by 0 bases and J by 14 bases, with 16 bases between them. In germline, CDR1 is SGHTA, CDR2 FQGTGA. There are 13 residues in the CDR3. CDR3 nucleotides: TGTGCCAGCAGCTTAACCGGGCAGGGGCGTACCTTCTTT. This codes for CASSLTGQGRTFF. The entire variable domain, with the rest obtained from reference TRBV7-3 and TRBJ1-1, is as follows: GAGVSQTPSNKVTEKGKYVELRCDPISGHTALYWYRQSLGQGPEFLIYFQGTGAADDSGLPNDRFFAVRPEGSVSTLKIQRTERGDSAVYLCASSLTGQGRTFFGQGTRLTVV.

This chain connects TRBV19 to TRBJ2-1; 7 bases are shared with TRBD1. The CDR3 consists of 13 residues. With V trimmed by 10 bases and J by 8 bases, 11 bases remained unmatched. Germline CDR1 is LNHDA and CDR2 is SQIVND (reference sequence). The CDR3 protein is CATERGQSDEQFF. CDR3 nucleotide sequence: TGTGCCACCGAAAGGGGGCAAAGTGATGAGCAGTTCTTC.

CDR3 in amino acids: CASSHTGQGNTEAFF. The DNA of the CDR3 is TGTGCCAGCAGCCATACGGGACAGGGTAACACTGAAGCTTTCTTT. The chain carries TRBV7-9 and TRBJ1-1, with 9 bases matching TRBD1. This CDR3 region has 15 residues. Germline CDR1 and CDR2: SEHNR and FQNEAQ (reference sequence). V lost 5 bases, J lost 2 bases, and 6 bases stayed unmatched.

V is TRBV29-1 and J is TRBJ1-3, with 9 bases matching TRBD1. The V gene's germline CDR1 is SQVTM and CDR2 ANQGSEA. J lost 9 bases, V lost 3 bases, and 6 bases had no gene match. The CDR3 consists of 13 residues. The chain's CDR3 is CSVDRDRDGTIYF. The CDR3 DNA sequence: TGCAGCGTTGATAGGGACAGGGATGGCACCATATATTTT.

The chain joins TRBV11-1 to TRBJ2-5; 10 bases agree with TRBD1. This CDR3 has 15 amino acids. Trimming took 1 base from V and 4 from J; bases not matched to a gene: 3. Germline CDR1 and CDR2: SGHAT and FQDESV (reference sequence). The chain's CDR3 is CASSLGQGAVETQYF. DNA for the CDR3: TGTGCCAGCAGCTTAGGACAGGGGGCCGTAGAGACCCAGTACTTC.

This clone was observed a handful of times. The chain recombines TRBV9 with TRBJ1-4, with TRBD1 matching 8 bases. J was trimmed by 9 bases and V by 3 bases; bases with no gene match: 10. The length of the CDR3 is 15 residues. In germline, CDR1 is SGDLS, CDR2 YYNGEE. The CDR3 DNA follows: TGTGCCAGCAGCGCTGAGACAGGGGTGGTGAAAAAACTGTTTTTT. Protein sequence: CASSAETGVVKKLFF.

The chain couples TRBV7-2 to TRBJ2-3; D perhaps matches TRBD1 (7 bases). V gave up 4 bases and J gave up 2 bases, with 13 bases separating them. Per the germline V gene, CDR1 is SGHTA and CDR2 is FQGNSA. The CDR3 runs 15 residues. CDR3 sequence reads: CASSWGGQDTDTQYF. DNA for the CDR3: TGTGCCAGCAGCTGGGGAGGACAGGACACAGATACGCAGTATTTT.

The rearrangement links TRBV5-6 to TRBJ1-2; TRBD1 agrees at 9 bases. Losses at the gene ends were 3 bases for V and 2 bases for J; bases not matched to a gene: 8. This CDR3 region has 16 residues. CDR1 is SGHDT, CDR2 YYEEEE, per germline. DNA for the CDR3: TGTGCCAGCAGCTGGAGGACAGGGGCCCTAAACTATGGCTACACCTTC. This gives the protein CASSWRTGALNYGYTF.